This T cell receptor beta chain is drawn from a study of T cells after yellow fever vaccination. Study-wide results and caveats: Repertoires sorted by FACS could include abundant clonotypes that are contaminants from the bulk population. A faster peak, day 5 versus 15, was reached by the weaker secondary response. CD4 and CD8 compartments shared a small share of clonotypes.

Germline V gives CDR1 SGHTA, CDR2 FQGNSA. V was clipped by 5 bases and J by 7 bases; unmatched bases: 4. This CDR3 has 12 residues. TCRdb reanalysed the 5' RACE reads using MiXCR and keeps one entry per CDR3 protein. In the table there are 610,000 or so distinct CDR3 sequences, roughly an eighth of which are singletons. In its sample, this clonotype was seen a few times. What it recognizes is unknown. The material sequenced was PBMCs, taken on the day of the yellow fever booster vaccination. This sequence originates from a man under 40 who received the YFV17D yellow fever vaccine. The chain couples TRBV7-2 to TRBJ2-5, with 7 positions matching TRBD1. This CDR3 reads CASSRDSGTQYF. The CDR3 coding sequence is TGTGCCAGCAGCCGGGACAGCGGGACCCAGTACTTC.